In its sample, the clone carrying this TCR beta chain was seen a few times. Its specificity is not known. The sample belongs to a study of blood T cells in healthy people across ages. The study, taken as a whole, reports: Per million T cells, TCR beta diversity dropped roughly linearly as age increased.

Primers used in a second PCR of about 6 to 11 cycles were a sample-barcoded 5' primer and a J-beta primer mix. TCRdb independently ran MiXCR on the 5' RACE reads; one entry per CDR3 protein. The sample includes 1.5 million to 2 million distinct CDR3 sequences, roughly 43% seen only once; the top ten take around 23%. The sequenced sample consisted of blood. The TCR originated in a human donor in good health.

The CDR3 spells CASRSGAGSSYNSPLHF. Here the CDR3 DNA reads TGTGCCAGCAGGTCGGGTGCTGGGAGCTCCTATAATTCACCCCTCCACTTT. This chain connects TRBV7-9 to TRBJ1-6; D unresolved. CDR3 length: 17 residues. V was pared by 6 bases and J by 0 bases, with 15 bases between. Germline V lookup: CDR1 SEHNR, CDR2 FQNEAQ (reference sequence).